What follows are 32 T cell receptor beta chains derived from one specimen sequenced in a study of T cells in Graves' hyperthyroidism and ophthalmopathy. TCR beta CDR3 regions were amplified from RNA. TCR CDR3 regions were first amplified by RT-PCR with HTBI primers. TCRdb passed the multiplex PCR reads through MiXCR, listing each CDR3 protein once. Among some 700,000 distinct CDR3 sequences listed, around 15% were seen once. The specimen was blood. The receptors originated from a man aged 50-59 years with Graves' hyperthyroidism.

Many counts were recorded for this clonotype. The chain recombines TRBV6-2 or TRBV6-3 with TRBJ2-1, with TRBD2 matching over 12 bases. The V gene end was trimmed by 2 bases and the J gene end by 0 bases; junction bases not matched to a gene: 5. This CDR3 has 18 amino acids. Germline lookup yields CDR1 MNHEY and CDR2 SVGEGT. The CDR3 DNA sequence: TGTGCCAGCAGTTACCAGACTAGCGGGAGTGTCTCCTACAATGAGCAGTTCTTC. Translated, it gives CASSYQTSGSVSYNEQFF.

The table lists this clonotype with many counts. The chain employs TRBV18 and TRBJ2-7; TRBD1 is a possible D gene (6 bases). The CDR3 spans 13 residues. CDR1 is KGHSH, CDR2 LQKENI, per germline. Trimming removed 4 bases at V and 5 bases at J, with 12 bases between. The CDR3: CASSLRGSDEQYF. The CDR3 region has the DNA TGTGCCAGCTCACTAAGGGGGAGCGACGAGCAGTACTTC. Full variable domain (missing parts from reference TRBV18 and TRBJ2-7): NAGVMQNPRHLVRRRGQEARLRCSPMKGHSHVYWYRQLPEEGLKFMVYLQKENIIDESGMPKERFSAEFPKEGPSILRIQQVVRGDSAAYFCASSLRGSDEQYFGPGTRLTVT.

The gene calls are TRBV27 and TRBJ2-4, with 8 bases identical to TRBD1. CDR1 is MNHEY and CDR2 is SMNVEV in the germline V gene (reference sequence). The CDR3 is 13 residues long. Trimming at V came to 6 bases and at J to 3 bases, leaving 1 base not matched to a gene. CDR3 sequence: CASSGTGKNIQYF. For the CDR3, the DNA is TGTGCCAGCAGCGGGACAGGCAAAAACATTCAGTACTTC.

This clonotype has ten or more counts. The CDR3: CASRGDRGFQPQHF. In nucleotides, the CDR3 is TGTGCCAGCAGAGGGGACAGGGGGTTTCAGCCCCAGCATTTT. This chain uses TRBV2 with TRBJ1-5; 11 bases match TRBD1. Trimming took 6 bases from V and 6 from J; bases not matched to a gene: 4. The germline CDR1 and CDR2 sequences are SNHLY and FYNNEI. This CDR3 has 14 amino acids.

The chain links TRBV16 to TRBJ2-1, with 7 bases lining up with TRBD1. This CDR3 comprises 14 residues. The V gene end was trimmed by 4 bases and the J gene end by 6 bases; junction bases not matched to a gene: 6. The germline gives CDR1 KGHSY, CDR2 FQNENV. CDR3 coding DNA: TGTGCCAGCAGCCCTGGACAGGTCAGCAATGAGCAGTTCTTC. Encoded protein: CASSPGQVSNEQFF.

This clonotype showed up many times. The J gene is TRBJ2-1, the V gene TRBV20-1; 10 bases map to TRBD2. V lost 1 base, J lost 8 bases, and 8 bases stayed unmatched. CDR1 and CDR2 (germline): DFQATT, SNEGSKA (reference sequence). The CDR3 consists of 15 residues. CDR3 residues: CSARAGASGSYEQFF. CDR3 sequence (DNA): TGCAGTGCTAGAGCGGGGGCTAGCGGGAGTTATGAGCAGTTCTTC.

This clonotype was counted many times. J is TRBJ1-1 and V is TRBV6-5; no firm D call. Germline CDR1 is MNHEY and CDR2 is SVGAGI. V lost 3 bases to trimming and J lost 4 bases, with 6 bases between them. The CDR3 is made up of 12 amino acids. The CDR3 DNA reads TGTGCCAGCAGTTATGGGAGCACTGAAGCTTTCTTT. It is translated as CASSYGSTEAFF.

The chain links TRBV19 to TRBJ1-4; no firm D call. From germline, CDR1 is LNHDA and CDR2 SQIVND (reference sequence). V lost 3 bases and J lost 8, with 10 bases in between. The CDR3 runs 13 residues. CDR3 coding DNA: TGTGCCAGTAGTATCGTCTTTAACGAAAAACTGTTTTTT. This encodes CASSIVFNEKLFF. The full variable domain, in which reference TRBV19 and TRBJ1-4 provide the parts outside the CDR3, is DGGITQSPKYLFRKEGQNVTLSCEQNLNHDAMYWYRQDPGQGLRLIYYSQIVNDFQKGDIAEGYSVSREKKESFPLTVTSAQKNPTAFYLCASSIVFNEKLFFGSGTQLSVL.

The table lists this clonotype with many counts. The rearrangement joins TRBV29-1 to TRBJ2-1, with 10 bases aligning to TRBD1. Looked up from germline, CDR1 is SQVTM and CDR2 is ANQGSEA. V shed 6 bases and J 7 bases; nucleotides not matched to a gene: 12. The CDR3 is made up of 15 amino acids. CDR3 loop: CSVATGTGDVNEQFF. In DNA, the CDR3 is TGCAGCGTGGCCACCGGGACAGGGGACGTAAATGAGCAGTTCTTC.

The chain links TRBV28 to TRBJ2-1; tentatively, D is TRBD1 or TRBD2 (5 bases each). CDR3 length: 17 residues. The V gene lost 7 bases and the J gene lost 1 base, with 20 bases spanning the gap. The germline gives CDR1 MDHEN, CDR2 SYDVKM. The chain's CDR3 is CASTQPWGSGSYNEQFF. DNA for the CDR3: TGTGCCAGCACCCAACCCTGGGGGAGTGGGTCCTACAATGAGCAGTTCTTC. Full variable domain (outside the CDR3, taken from reference TRBV28 and TRBJ2-1): DVKVTQSSRYLVKRTGEKVFLECVQDMDHENMFWYRQDPGLGLRLIYFSYDVKMKEKGDIPEGYSVSREKKERFSLILESASTNQTSMYLCASTQPWGSGSYNEQFFGPGTRLTVL.

This clonotype was seen more than once but under ten times. The gene calls are TRBV24-1 and TRBJ2-1; 7 bases match TRBD2. This CDR3 contains 18 residues. Per germline, CDR1 KGHDR and CDR2 SFDVKD. After removal of 2 bases from V and 1 base from J, the junction contained 10 bases not matched to a gene. CDR3 region: CATSDSQPLAVSYNEQFF. The CDR3 nucleotides are TGTGCCACCAGTGATTCGCAACCCCTAGCGGTTTCCTACAATGAGCAGTTCTTC.

Worth noting for this clonotype: It may be a read error: a sequence one base away is much more abundant. V gene TRBV30 combines with J gene TRBJ2-1; D gene ambiguous. The CDR3 is 12 amino acids. Germline CDR1 is GTSNPN and CDR2 is SVGIG (reference sequence). CDR3 amino acids: CASSVYSHEQFF. For the CDR3, the DNA is TGTGCCTCGAGTGTTTACTCACATGAGCAGTTCTTC. The full variable domain, its missing parts supplied by reference TRBV30 and TRBJ2-1, is SQTIHQWPATLVQPVGSPLSLECTVEGTSNPNLYWYRQAAGRGLQLLFYSVGIGQISSEVPQNLSASRPQDRQFILSSKKLLLSDSGFYLCASSVYSHEQFFGPGTRLTVL.

This clonotype has at least ten counts. The genes are TRBV2 and TRBJ2-1; 13 bases fit TRBD2. The CDR3 has 17 amino acids. The germline V gene has CDR1 SNHLY and CDR2 FYNNEI. V shed 7 bases, J shed 5 bases, and the junction held 11 bases outside the gene matches. CDR3 in DNA: TGTGCCAGCAAAGGGCGACTAGCGGGAGGCCTCGACAATGAGCAGTTCTTC. Amino acid sequence: CASKGRLAGGLDNEQFF.

There are many counts of this clonotype. The rearrangement uses TRBV28 and TRBJ2-2; D perhaps matches TRBD1 (5 bases). Deletions cut 7 bases from V and 1 base from J, with 13 bases between. The CDR3 totals 15 residues. Germline assignment: CDR1 MDHEN and CDR2 SYDVKM. CDR3 nucleotide sequence: TGTGCCAGCAATCCCTACAGGTGGAACACCGGGGAGCTGTTTTTT. This codes for CASNPYRWNTGELFF.

J is TRBJ2-2 and V is TRBV7-9, with 7 bases fitting TRBD1. CDR1 is SEHNR, CDR2 FQNEAQ, per germline (reference sequence). The CDR3 sequence is 17 residues long. Germline trimming cut 5 bases from V and 2 bases from J; bases unmatched to any gene: 11. CDR3 loop: CASSPPGGRANTGELFF. The CDR3 nucleotides read TGTGCCAGCAGCCCCCCAGGGGGAAGGGCCAACACCGGGGAGCTGTTTTTT.

The rearrangement uses TRBV12-3 or TRBV12-4 and TRBJ1-4; D is perhaps TRBD1 (6 bases). The CDR3 contains 13 residues. The V end was cut by 1 base, the J end by 14 bases, with 14 bases between. The CDR3: CASSLGGPSGLFF. In DNA form, the CDR3 reads TGTGCCAGCAGTTTAGGGGGGCCAAGCGGTCTGTTTTTT.

This clonotype turned up a few times. V and J are TRBV28 and TRBJ2-4; D gene unclear. Germline loops: CDR1 MDHEN, CDR2 SYDVKM. Trimming shortened V by 6 bases and J by 8 bases, and 8 bases separated the two germline ends. The CDR3 covers 11 residues. CDR3 loop: CASSPNDIQYF. The CDR3 DNA follows: TGTGCCAGCAGCCCGAACGACATTCAGTACTTC. Combining the CDR3 with reference TRBV28 and TRBJ2-4 gives the whole variable domain DVKVTQSSRYLVKRTGEKVFLECVQDMDHENMFWYRQDPGLGLRLIYFSYDVKMKEKGDIPEGYSVSREKKERFSLILESASTNQTSMYLCASSPNDIQYFGAGTRLSVL.

This clonotype was seen at least ten times. The V call is TRBV12-3 or TRBV12-4, the J call TRBJ2-5, with D hard to call. The CDR3 extends over 14 amino acids. V lost 2 bases and J lost 2, with 9 bases in between. DNA for the CDR3: TGTGCCAGCAGTTTATTTACCGATCAAGAGACCCAGTACTTC. This encodes CASSLFTDQETQYF.

This clonotype was seen at least ten times. The CDR3 sequence: CATSDKIGGRPANTGELFF. For the CDR3, the DNA is TGTGCCACCAGTGATAAAATCGGCGGGAGGCCAGCGAACACCGGGGAGCTGTTTTTT. The chain uses TRBV24-1 and TRBJ2-2, with 8 bases that match TRBD2. CDR3 length: 19 amino acids. V shed 3 bases, J shed 0 bases, and the junction held 11 bases outside the gene matches. CDR1 is KGHDR, CDR2 SFDVKD, per germline.

This clonotype occurred many times. The CDR3 sequence is CASTGDRAPQPQHF. DNA of the CDR3: TGTGCCAGCACTGGGGACAGGGCCCCTCAGCCCCAGCATTTT. This sequence joins TRBV12-3 or TRBV12-4 and TRBJ1-5; 9 bases match TRBD1. The length of the CDR3 is 14 residues. V trimming: 7 bases; J trimming: 6 bases; junction bases outside the gene matches: 7.

This clonotype was observed a handful of times. The J gene is TRBJ1-5, the V gene TRBV19; a possible D gene is TRBD1 (5 bases). The CDR3 length is 15 residues. V was pared by 7 bases and J by 3 bases, with 16 bases between. Germline-derived CDR1 and CDR2 are LNHDA and SQIVND (reference sequence). DNA of the CDR3: TGTGCCAGTACCCCCGGGGCCGATTTCAATCAGCCCCAGCATTTT. It yields the protein CASTPGADFNQPQHF. The full variable domain, its missing parts supplied by reference TRBV19 and TRBJ1-5, is DGGITQSPKYLFRKEGQNVTLSCEQNLNHDAMYWYRQDPGQGLRLIYYSQIVNDFQKGDIAEGYSVSREKKESFPLTVTSAQKNPTAFYLCASTPGADFNQPQHFGDGTRLSIL.

This clonotype was observed at least ten times. The chain combines TRBV30 with TRBJ2-1; the D gene is possibly TRBD2 (6 bases). V was shortened by 1 base and J by 2 bases, with 9 bases between the two germline ends. CDR3 length: 14 amino acids. Germline CDR1 reads GTSNPN; CDR2 reads SVGIG (reference sequence). This CDR3 is CAWSAGLTYNEQFF. DNA of the CDR3: TGTGCCTGGAGTGCCGGACTAACCTACAATGAGCAGTTCTTC.

This clonotype turned up a few times. A much more abundant neighbour one base away suggests this may be a read error. The chain is built from TRBV27 and TRBJ1-1; the D is unclear. V lost 0 bases to trimming and J lost 4 bases, with 12 bases between them. The CDR3 contains 15 residues. Germline V gene data show CDR1 as MNHEY and CDR2 as SMNVEV (reference sequence). The CDR3, as DNA: TGTGCCAGCAGTTTATCGGAACGGATGAGCACTGAAGCTTTCTTT. Residues: CASSLSERMSTEAFF.

This clonotype has at least ten counts. This chain's CDR3 is CASSLLQANNSPLHF. CDR3 nucleotides: TGTGCCAGCAGTCTTCTTCAGGCTAATAATTCACCCCTCCACTTT. V gene TRBV12-3 or TRBV12-4 combines with J gene TRBJ1-6; D is undetermined. The CDR3 covers 15 residues. V shed 5 bases and J shed 5 bases, with 13 bases lying between them.

This clonotype was counted at least ten times. This sequence joins TRBV2 and TRBJ1-6; the match to TRBD1 covers 7 bases. The CDR3 contains 15 residues. Germline values: CDR1 SNHLY, CDR2 FYNNEI. Germline trimming cut 6 bases from V and 4 bases from J; bases unmatched to any gene: 6. CDR3 bases: TGTGCCAGCAGACCGCGACAGGGTTATAATTCACCCCTCCACTTT. Its translation is CASRPRQGYNSPLHF. Looking up the rest from reference TRBV2 and TRBJ1-6 gives the full variable domain: EPEVTQTPSHQVTQMGQEVILRCVPISNHLYFYWYRQILGQKVEFLVSFYNNEISEKSEIFDDQFSVERPDGSNFTLKIRSTKLEDSAMYFCASRPRQGYNSPLHFGNGTRLTVT.

Ten or more counts support this clonotype. The CDR3: CASTSGPGLREQYF. The CDR3 DNA sequence: TGTGCCAGCACCTCGGGACCGGGACTCCGCGAGCAGTACTTC. This chain uses TRBV28 with TRBJ2-7; D may be TRBD2 (6 bases). Deletions cut 7 bases from V and 6 bases from J, with 19 bases between. Germline CDR1 and CDR2: MDHEN and SYDVKM. The CDR3 is made up of 14 amino acids.

There are many counts of this clonotype. V is TRBV27 and J is TRBJ1-1, with D tentatively TRBD1 (6 bases). V lost 8 bases, J lost 1 base, and 14 bases lay in between. CDR1 and CDR2 (germline): MNHEY, SMNVEV (reference sequence). There are 14 residues in the CDR3. The CDR3 reads CASRHRAQNTEAFF. The CDR3 nucleotides read TGTGCCAGCCGTCACAGGGCCCAGAACACTGAAGCTTTCTTT.

This clonotype showed up just a few times. This CDR3 reads CASSQGSSGRASTDTQYF. Written as DNA, the CDR3 is TGTGCCAGCAGCCAAGGGTCTAGCGGGAGAGCTAGCACAGATACGCAGTATTTT. This chain links TRBV14 with TRBJ2-3; 10 nucleotides line up with TRBD2. Trimming took 1 base from V and 0 from J; bases not matched to a gene: 7. The germline CDR1 and CDR2 sequences are SGHDN and FVKESK. The CDR3 is 18 residues long.

This clonotype was seen repeatedly, ten times or more. V usage is TRBV6-2 or TRBV6-3 and J usage is TRBJ1-2, with 7 nucleotides matching TRBD1. The CDR3 loop spans 14 amino acids. Looked up from germline, CDR1 is MNHEY and CDR2 is SVGEGT. The V and J ends lost 5 bases and 2 bases, in that order; junction bases with no gene match: 5. The CDR3: CASSPDRFNYGYTF. CDR3 DNA: TGTGCCAGCAGTCCGGACAGGTTCAACTATGGCTACACCTTC.

Of note for this clonotype: Just one base apart from a much larger clone, this may be a read error. The J gene is TRBJ2-1, the V gene TRBV24-1, with 8 positions matching TRBD2. The CDR3 is 17 amino acids. Germline lookup yields CDR1 KGHDR and CDR2 SFDVKD. The DNA for the CDR3 is TGTGCCACCAGTGATTCGCTTTTAGCGGGATATGGGAATGGGCAGTTCTTC. It yields the protein CATSDSLLAGYGNGQFF.

This chain joins TRBV30 and TRBJ2-5; perhaps TRBD2 as D (5 bases). CDR1 and CDR2 (germline): GTSNPN, SVGIG (reference sequence). V dropped 0 bases and J dropped 5 bases, with 13 bases sitting between them. The CDR3 is made up of 14 amino acids. CDR3 DNA sequence: TGTGCCTGGAGTGTACTTTCCGGGATGGAGACCCAGTACTTC. It translates to CAWSVLSGMETQYF. Full variable domain (missing parts from reference TRBV30 and TRBJ2-5): SQTIHQWPATLVQPVGSPLSLECTVEGTSNPNLYWYRQAAGRGLQLLFYSVGIGQISSEVPQNLSASRPQDRQFILSSKKLLLSDSGFYLCAWSVLSGMETQYFGPGTRLLVL.

This clonotype occurred a few times. The V and J genes are TRBV24-1 and TRBJ2-3, with TRBD2 matching 9 bases. From germline, CDR1 is KGHDR and CDR2 SFDVKD. The CDR3 spans 15 residues. After removal of 7 bases from V and 0 bases from J, the junction contained 4 bases not matched to a gene. CDR3 DNA sequence: TGTGCCACCAGCCTAGCGGGGACTAGCACAGATACGCAGTATTTT. This encodes CATSLAGTSTDTQYF.